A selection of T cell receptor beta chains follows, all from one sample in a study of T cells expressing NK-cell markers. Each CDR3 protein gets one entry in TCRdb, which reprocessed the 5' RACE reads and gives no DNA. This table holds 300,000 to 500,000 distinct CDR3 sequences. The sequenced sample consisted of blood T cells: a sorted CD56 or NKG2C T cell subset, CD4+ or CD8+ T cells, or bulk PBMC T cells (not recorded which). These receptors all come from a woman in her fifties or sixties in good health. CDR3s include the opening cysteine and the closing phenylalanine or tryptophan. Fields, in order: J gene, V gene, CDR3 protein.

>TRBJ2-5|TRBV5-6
CASTRQGWGQETQYF
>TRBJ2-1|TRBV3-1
CASSPGRGGNEQFF
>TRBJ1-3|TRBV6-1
CASSEIYGNTIYF
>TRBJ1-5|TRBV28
CASRTQGGGQPQHF
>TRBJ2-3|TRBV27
CASRPPGLLGESHTQYF
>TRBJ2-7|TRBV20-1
CSARDFYGYEQYF
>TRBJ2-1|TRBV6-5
CASKRTGSYNEQFF
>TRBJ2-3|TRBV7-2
CASSLAGRGITDTQYF
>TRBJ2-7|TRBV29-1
CSVKGGLYEQYF
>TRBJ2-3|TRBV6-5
CASMAGRSDTQYF
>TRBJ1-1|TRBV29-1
CSVLLGERAFF
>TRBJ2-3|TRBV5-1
CASSSTRDFSGRTTDTQYF
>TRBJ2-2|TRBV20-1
CSATLKQFTGELFF
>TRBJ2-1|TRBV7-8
CASSLGPSLVTEQFF
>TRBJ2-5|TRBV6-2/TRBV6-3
CASTSTRTGSEETQYF
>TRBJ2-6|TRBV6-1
CASSRDRASFGANVLTF
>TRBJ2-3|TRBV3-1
CASSPRPVDTQYF
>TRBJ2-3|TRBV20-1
CSATSGSGRADTQYF
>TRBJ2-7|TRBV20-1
CSASLSVSYEQYF
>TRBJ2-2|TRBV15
CATRPQGTGELFF
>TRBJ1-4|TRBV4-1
CASSQEGGRSNEKLFF
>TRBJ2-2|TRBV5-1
CASSPDRGRRTGELFF
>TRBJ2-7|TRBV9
CASSAGAGTSGRTSYEQYF
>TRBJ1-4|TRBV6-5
CASSYKQGAEKLFF